The sample holds one count of the clone carrying this TCR beta chain. A much bigger clone sits one base away, suggesting this may be a read error. V lost 4 bases to trimming and J lost 2 bases, with 16 bases between them. CDR1 is SGHRS and CDR2 is YFSETQ in the germline V gene. The CDR3 length is 15 residues. The sample originates from a study of T cells after yellow fever vaccination. TCRdb passed the 5' RACE reads through MiXCR, listing each CDR3 protein once. Of 100,000 to 150,000 distinct CDR3 sequences listed, 7.5% to 10% are singletons. V is TRBV5-1 and J is TRBJ2-7; D perhaps matches TRBD2 (6 bases). The source is a young man who received the YFV17D yellow fever vaccine. This material consisted of CD8+ T cells sorted from PBMCs, taken on the day of the yellow fever booster vaccination. The CDR3 coding sequence is TGCGCCAGCAGCGTCCCGGGACTGGGTACCTACGAGCAGTACTTC. Amino acids: CASSVPGLGTYEQYF.